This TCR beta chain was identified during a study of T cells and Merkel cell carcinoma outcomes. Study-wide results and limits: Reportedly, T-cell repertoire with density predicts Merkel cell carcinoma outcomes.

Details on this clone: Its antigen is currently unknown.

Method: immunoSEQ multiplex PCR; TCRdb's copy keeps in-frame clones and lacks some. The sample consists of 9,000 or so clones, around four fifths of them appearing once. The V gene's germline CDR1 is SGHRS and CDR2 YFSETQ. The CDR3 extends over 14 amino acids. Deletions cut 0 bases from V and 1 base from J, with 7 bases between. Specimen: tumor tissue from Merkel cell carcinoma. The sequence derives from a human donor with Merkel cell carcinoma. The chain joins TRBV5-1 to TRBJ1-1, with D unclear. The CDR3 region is CASSLASKNTEAFF. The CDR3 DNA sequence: TGCGCCAGCAGCTTGGCCAGTAAGAACACTGAAGCTTTCTTT.